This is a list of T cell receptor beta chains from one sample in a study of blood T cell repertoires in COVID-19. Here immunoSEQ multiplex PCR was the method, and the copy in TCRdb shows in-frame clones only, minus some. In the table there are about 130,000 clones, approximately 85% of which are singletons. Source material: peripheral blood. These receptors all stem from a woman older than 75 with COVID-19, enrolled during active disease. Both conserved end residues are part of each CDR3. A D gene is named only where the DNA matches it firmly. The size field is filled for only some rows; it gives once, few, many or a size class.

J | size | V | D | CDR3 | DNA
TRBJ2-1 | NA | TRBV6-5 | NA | CASSYSWRVGNNEQFF | TGTGCCAGCAGTTACTCATGGAGGGTTGGTAACAATGAGCAGTTCTTC
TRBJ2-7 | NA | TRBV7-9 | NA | CASSLVGDRTYEQYF | TGTGCCAGCAGCCTAGTTGGAGACAGAACCTACGAGCAGTACTTC
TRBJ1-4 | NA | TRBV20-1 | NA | CSASRTAHNEKLFF | TGCAGTGCTAGTAGGACAGCTCATAATGAAAAACTGTTTTTT
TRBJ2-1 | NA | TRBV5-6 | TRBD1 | CASSEFGTGVYDEQFF | TGTGCCAGCAGTGAATTCGGGACAGGGGTTTACGATGAGCAGTTCTTC
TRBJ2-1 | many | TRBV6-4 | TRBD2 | CASSETAGGSNEQFF | TGTGCCAGCAGTGAAACAGCGGGAGGGAGCAATGAGCAGTTCTTC
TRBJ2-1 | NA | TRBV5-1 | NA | CASSVPLDEQFF | TGCGCCAGCAGCGTTCCTCTTGATGAGCAGTTCTTC
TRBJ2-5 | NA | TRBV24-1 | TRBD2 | CATAPAGGQETQYF | TGTGCCACCGCCCCAGCGGGAGGGCAAGAGACCCAGTACTTC
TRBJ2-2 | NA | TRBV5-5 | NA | CASSLAGTGELFF | TGTGCCAGCAGCTTAGCCGGTACCGGGGAGCTGTTTTTT
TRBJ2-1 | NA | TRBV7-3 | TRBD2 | CASSLTRLAGGPNEQFF | TGTGCCAGCAGCTTAACACGACTAGCGGGAGGGCCAAATGAGCAGTTCTTC
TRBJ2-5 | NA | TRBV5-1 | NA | CASSQSLAEETQYF | TGCGCCAGCAGCCAAAGTCTAGCCGAAGAGACCCAGTACTTC
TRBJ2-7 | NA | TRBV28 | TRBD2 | CASSSFKVLAGIHYEQYF | TGTGCCAGCAGTTCCTTCAAGGTACTAGCGGGTATCCACTACGAGCAGTACTTC
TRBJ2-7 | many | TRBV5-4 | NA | CASSPGDAPREQYF | TGTGCCAGCAGCCCGGGGGACGCACCGAGAGAGCAGTACTTC
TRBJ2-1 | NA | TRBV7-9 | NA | CASSLAWREGFYNEQFF | TGTGCCAGCAGCTTAGCTTGGCGGGAAGGGTTCTACAATGAGCAGTTCTTC
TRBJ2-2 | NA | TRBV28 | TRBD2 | CASSSTSSGRIGGELFF | TGTGCCAGCAGTTCCACCTCTAGCGGGAGGATCGGCGGGGAGCTGTTTTTT
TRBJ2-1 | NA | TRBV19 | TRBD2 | CASRLAGAGYNEQFF | TGTGCCAGTAGACTAGCGGGAGCCGGCTACAATGAGCAGTTCTTC
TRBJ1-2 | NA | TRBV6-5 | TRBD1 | CASSYGGQGLDYGYTF | TGTGCCAGCAGTTACGGGGGACAGGGATTGGACTATGGCTACACCTTC
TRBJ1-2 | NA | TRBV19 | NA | CASRRLTQARNYGYTF | TGTGCCAGTAGAAGACTCACACAGGCTCGCAACTATGGCTACACCTTC
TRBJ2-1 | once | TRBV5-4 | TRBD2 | CASSLGRTSGTEQFF | TGTGCCAGCAGCTTGGGAAGGACTAGCGGGACAGAGCAGTTCTTC
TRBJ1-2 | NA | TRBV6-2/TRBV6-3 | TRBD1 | CASSTGGNYGYTF | TGTGCCAGCAGTACAGGGGGCAACTATGGCTACACCTTC
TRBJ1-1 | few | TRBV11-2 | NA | CASSVLLGGGRKEAFF | TGTGCCAGCAGCGTCCTTTTAGGCGGGGGCCGGAAGGAGGCTTTCTTT
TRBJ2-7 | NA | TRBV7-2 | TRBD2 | CASSLGEKAGVYEQYF | TGTGCCAGCAGCTTAGGGGAGAAGGCGGGAGTCTACGAGCAGTACTTC
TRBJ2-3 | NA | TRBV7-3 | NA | CASSLGPRTDTQYF | TGTGCCAGCAGCTTAGGCCCTCGCACAGATACGCAGTATTTT
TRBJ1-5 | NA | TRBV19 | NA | CASSSPPTGNQPQHF | TGTGCCAGTAGTTCCCCCCCAACGGGCAATCAGCCCCAGCATTTT
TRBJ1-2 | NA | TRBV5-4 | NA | CASSEPGGLADYGYTF | TGTGCCAGCTCCGAACCCGGGGGGCTCGCCGACTATGGCTACACCTTC
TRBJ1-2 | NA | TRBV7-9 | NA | CASSLTVGEDYGYTF | TGTGCCAGCAGCCTTACGGTAGGGGAAGACTATGGCTACACCTTC
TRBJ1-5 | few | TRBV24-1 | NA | CATSDSGGNQPQHF | TGTGCCACCAGTGATTCAGGGGGCAATCAGCCCCAGCATTTT
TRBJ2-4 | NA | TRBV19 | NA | CASKESRVAGNIQYF | TGTGCCAGTAAAGAATCGAGAGTAGCAGGGAACATTCAGTACTTC
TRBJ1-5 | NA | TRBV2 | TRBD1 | CASSPQGNQPQHF | TGTGCCAGCAGCCCACAGGGGAATCAGCCCCAGCATTTT
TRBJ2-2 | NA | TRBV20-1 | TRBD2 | CSASLSGGTGELFF | TGCAGTGCTAGTTTGTCGGGAGGTACCGGGGAGCTGTTTTTT
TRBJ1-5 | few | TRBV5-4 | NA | CASSYDPGGNQPQHF | TGTGCCAGCAGCTACGATCCGGGGGGCAATCAGCCCCAGCATTTT
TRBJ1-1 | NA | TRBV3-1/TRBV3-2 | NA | CASSQVARRFATEAFF | TGTGCCAGCAGCCAAGTAGCCCGCCGGTTCGCCACTGAAGCTTTCTTT
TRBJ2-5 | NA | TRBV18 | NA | CASSPNFQETQYF | TGTGCCAGCTCACCAAACTTCCAAGAGACCCAGTACTTC
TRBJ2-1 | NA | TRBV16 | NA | CASSPKAGANEQFF | TGTGCCAGCAGCCCTAAGGCGGGGGCCAATGAGCAGTTCTTC
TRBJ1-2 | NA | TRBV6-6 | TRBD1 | CASRQGLGYGYTF | TGTGCCAGCAGACAGGGGCTCGGCTATGGCTACACCTTC
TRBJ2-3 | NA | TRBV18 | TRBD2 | CASSPKAGGDTQYF | TGTGCCAGCTCACCTAAAGCGGGAGGTGATACGCAGTATTTT
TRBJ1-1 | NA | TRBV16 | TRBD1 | CASSQTGTVTEAFF | TGTGCCAGCAGCCAGACCGGGACAGTCACTGAAGCTTTCTTT
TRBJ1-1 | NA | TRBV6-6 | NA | CASSYGERDTEAFF | TGTGCCAGCAGTTACGGGGAGAGAGACACTGAAGCTTTCTTT
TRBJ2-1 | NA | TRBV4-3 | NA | CASSQDSREAHNEQFF | TGCGCCAGCAGCCAAGATTCTAGGGAGGCCCACAATGAGCAGTTCTTC
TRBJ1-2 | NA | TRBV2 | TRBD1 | CASRTNRGNGYTF | TGTGCCAGCAGAACTAACAGGGGAAATGGCTACACCTTC
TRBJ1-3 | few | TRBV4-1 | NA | CASSFRDQRTDSAGNTIYF | TGCGCCAGCAGCTTCCGGGACCAGAGGACAGACAGCGCTGGAAACACCATATATTTT
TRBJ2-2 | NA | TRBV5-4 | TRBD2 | CASSHGTSGTNTGELFF | TGTGCCAGCAGCCACGGGACTAGCGGAACGAACACCGGGGAGCTGTTTTTT
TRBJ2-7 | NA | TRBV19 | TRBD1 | CASSMGQSYEQYF | TGTGCCAGTAGTATGGGACAGTCCTACGAGCAGTACTTC
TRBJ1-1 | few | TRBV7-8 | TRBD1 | CASSLQGARTEAFF | TGTGCCAGCAGCTTGCAGGGGGCACGCACTGAAGCTTTCTTT
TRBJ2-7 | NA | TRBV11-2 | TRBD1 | CASSPGQGYEQYF | TGTGCCAGCAGCCCCGGACAGGGCTACGAGCAGTACTTC
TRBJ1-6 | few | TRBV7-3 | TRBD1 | CASSYGQGGSPLHF | TGTGCCAGCAGCTACGGACAGGGGGGTTCACCCCTCCACTTT
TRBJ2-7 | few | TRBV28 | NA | CASSLWEENSYEQYF | TGTGCCAGCAGTTTATGGGAGGAGAATTCCTACGAGCAGTACTTC
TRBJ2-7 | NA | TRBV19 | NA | CASSMKQGHEQYF | TGTGCCAGTAGTATGAAGCAGGGGCACGAGCAGTACTTC
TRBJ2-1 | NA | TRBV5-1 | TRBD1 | CASSPRAGTGGGEQFF | TGCGCCAGCAGCCCCCGGGCGGGGACAGGGGGGGGCGAGCAGTTCTTC
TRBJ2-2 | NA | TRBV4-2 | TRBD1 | CASSLDRVINGELFF | TGTGCCAGCAGCCTGGACAGGGTCATTAACGGGGAGCTGTTTTTT